The clone carrying this T cell receptor beta chain was recorded once. Its antigen is as yet unknown. Sequencing used immunoSEQ multiplex PCR; TCRdb keeps in-frame clones, though not all of them. The sample has about 110,000 clones; nearly 90% are singletons. This sample is drawn from a study of T cell responses to AZD1222 COVID-19 vaccine. Overall study results and limits: The study found vaccine-associated CD4 TCRs spanning spike, dominant at 160-218 and 743-854. A rise in Spike-specific TCR breadth and depth followed two AZD1222 doses. Most donors were white British, females outnumbered males, and clonal diversity was possibly underestimated.

Trimming stripped 2 bases from V and 2 bases from J, with 8 bases between. CDR3 length: 14 amino acids. Germline CDR1 and CDR2: MNHNY and SVGAGI (reference sequence). This rearrangement joins TRBV6-6 to TRBJ2-3; D not resolved. Specimen: peripheral blood, collected 28 days after the second AZD1222 dose. This receptor was identified in an adult who received the AZD1222 COVID-19 vaccine. In DNA form, the CDR3 reads TGTGCCAGCAGTTACAGTCGCGACACAGATACGCAGTATTTT. Its translation: CASSYSRDTDTQYF.